This T cell receptor beta chain appears in the sequencing data of a study of CD8 T cells in ankylosing spondylitis (TCRdb year 2017). Looking at the study overall: The study set out to find disease-linked TCR variants by profiling T cell receptor beta repertoires in ankylosing spondylitis patients and healthy donors. The full study cohort comprised 25 ankylosing spondylitis patients and roughly 100 healthy donors. Samples of peripheral blood were taken, and for ankylosing spondylitis patients, synovial fluid was collected as well. The study at large found these results: Some of the motif variants had been reported before in the synovial fluid and blood of reactive arthritis patients, a finding that suggests common disease-initiation mechanisms. In peripheral blood, the disease-linked clones were found at relatively low frequencies and had a CD8+ phenotype. Blood from ankylosing spondylitis patients appeared to be characterized by a TCR beta motif made up of several highly homologous amino acid variants. The disease-linked clones were reported to be significantly enriched in matched synovial fluid samples from ankylosing spondylitis patients.

The sample was run on an Illumina HiSeq 2500. TCR beta libraries were prepared by quantitative 5'-RACE with molecular barcodes. In the authors' own workflow: To identify disease-linked TCR variants, a new computational method was used, one built on a probabilistic model of VDJ rearrangement. TCRdb ran its own pipeline on the public reads, namely fastp trimming at Q25 and MiXCR clone calling, and kept in-frame beta chains. Each record represents a unique CDR3 protein, reported with the most common genes and DNA among its rows. TCRdb, not the original authors, processed these V and J calls. The sample includes more than 250,000 distinct CDR3 sequences, with around 7.6% observed a single time. More than 14% of the sample is in the top ten clones. V is trimmed back by 4 bases and J by 6 bases, and the junction contains 5 bases that no gene match accounts for. Via the germline V gene, CDR1 is SGHAT and CDR2 FQNNGV. Including the terminal cysteine and phenylalanine, the CDR3 comprises 14 residues. The retained sequence is limited to the CDR3, 42 bases, with the frame set at the first base.

This clonotype showed up many times. No cognate antigen has been identified for it. No base qualities exist here, and no much larger clone lies one base off it. Input material: blood, either unsorted or a sorted T cell fraction (not recorded which). This sequence was found in a male donor with ankylosing spondylitis. The chain is assembled from TRBV11-2 and TRBJ2-2; TRBD1 aligns with 7 central bases. The nucleotides are TGTGCCAGCAGCTCTCACAGGGGAGCCGGGGAGCTGTTTTTT. This encodes CASSSHRGAGELFF.